The clone carrying this T cell receptor (beta chain) was seen a handful of times. This sample was included in a study of blood T cell repertoires in COVID-19. After removal of 6 bases from V and 3 bases from J, the junction contained 5 bases not matched to a gene. Germline V gene lookup returns CDR1 LGHDT and CDR2 YNNKEL (reference sequence). This CDR3 has 14 amino acids. Authors' processing steps: Counts of nucleated cells, estimated from reference gene primer amplification, were obtained. Some clones are missing from TCRdb's copy, which holds only in-frame ones; the method was immunoSEQ multiplex PCR. The V and J calls and the clone size are those of that table, but D and trimming were determined from the DNA. The data contain a few hundred thousand clones, 70% to 90% of them seen just once; the ten biggest clones take up 2.2%.

The chain couples TRBV3-1 (or the pseudogene TRBV3-2) to TRBJ1-1; 9 bases are a match to TRBD1. Sequencing used PBMCs or T cells enriched from blood (not recorded which). This TCR was sampled from a man aged 25-40 years who had recovered from COVID-19. The CDR3, as DNA: TGTGCCAGCAGTAACAGGGGGCAAGACACTGAAGCTTTCTTT. Its translation: CASSNRGQDTEAFF.